This T cell receptor (beta chain) was sequenced in a study of early T cells in non-severe SARS-CoV-2 infection. TCRdb re-called the 5' RACE reads through MiXCR, storing one row per CDR3 protein. In the table there are under 70,000 distinct CDR3 sequences, approximately 12% of which are singletons. This CDR3 is 13 amino acids long. The V end was cut by 3 bases, the J end by 9 bases, with 12 bases between. This chain links TRBV12-3 or TRBV12-4 with TRBJ1-5; unclear D gene. Sequenced: whole blood. This TCR was sampled from an adult who was a healthcare worker with PCR-confirmed SARS-CoV-2 infection or an uninfected control (not recorded which). The CDR3 region is CASSFRELRPQHF. CDR3 DNA sequence: TGTGCCAGCAGTTTCCGGGAATTGCGGCCCCAGCATTTT.